The present T cell receptor (beta chain) was sequenced within a study of identical twins. Study results and limitations: Researchers reported excess low generation probability among twin-shared out-of-frame alpha sequences.

Template switching created a universal primer site, and the cDNA included unique molecular identifiers. TCRdb re-called the 5' RACE reads with MiXCR, one entry per CDR3 protein. There are 460,000 or so distinct CDR3 sequences in the sample; about 14% occur only once, and 0.5% to 0.65% lies in the top ten. The V gene lost 3 bases and the J gene lost 1 base, with 9 bases spanning the gap. The V gene's germline CDR1 is SGHRS and CDR2 YFSETQ. This CDR3 is 14 amino acids long. Healthy Caucasians alone served as donors. A few counts support this clonotype. What it binds is not known. These same records also appear under a second study, on yellow fever vaccine responses in identical twins.

The clonotype originates from a woman between 18 and 29 years old in good health. The chain employs TRBV5-1 and TRBJ2-3; no reliable D call. Specimen: CD4+ T cells sorted from blood. In DNA, the CDR3 is TGCGCCAGCAGCTCCCCCTTCGGCACAGATACGCAGTATTTT. Translating gives CASSSPFGTDTQYF.